The 29 T cell receptor beta chains reported below all come from one sample, sequenced in a study of a mutant IDH1 vaccine in newly diagnosed glioma. TCRdb keeps only in-frame clones here, not all; method: immunoSEQ multiplex PCR. The sample lists approximately 37,000 clones; about three fifths were seen once. Time point given: week 5, during vaccination. The content of each vaccine dose was 300 ug of mutant IDH1 20-mer peptide, and topical imiquimod accompanied it. These receptors have no identified antigens. The source was PBMCs, collected from a glioma patient whose treatment included an IDH1 peptide vaccine. All receptors derive from a young woman with glioma.

The rearrangement joins TRBV27 to TRBJ1-2; 8 positions match TRBD1. V shed 3 bases and J 4 bases; nucleotides not matched to a gene: 13. There are 17 residues in the CDR3. Germline CDR1 MNHEY, CDR2 SMNVEV (reference sequence). CDR3 region: CASSFRGDWGQVYGYTF. In DNA form, the CDR3 reads TGTGCCAGCAGTTTTAGGGGAGACTGGGGACAGGTCTATGGCTACACCTTC.

This chain uses TRBV5-4 with TRBJ1-2; no clear D gene. V shed 0 bases and J shed 4 bases, with 4 bases lying between them. CDR1 and CDR2 from the germline V gene are SGHNT and YYREEE (reference sequence). The CDR3 sequence is 12 residues long. CDR3 bases: TGTGCCAGCAGCTTGGGATTCTATGGCTACACCTTC. This encodes CASSLGFYGYTF.

This clone occurred a few times. V gene TRBV6-1 combines with J gene TRBJ1-2, with D unclear. Trimming left V 4 bases short and J 5 bases short, with 11 bases between. This CDR3 is built from 13 residues. Per the germline V gene, CDR1 is MNHNS and CDR2 is SASEGT. The CDR3 DNA reads as TGTGCCAGCAGTGCAAACAGAGCTTATGGCTACACCTTC. It is translated as CASSANRAYGYTF.

This clone occurred a few times. The rearrangement uses TRBV25-1 and TRBJ1-2; unclear D gene. Trimming left V 4 bases short and J 4 bases short, with 7 bases between. This CDR3 contains 12 residues. Looked up from germline, CDR1 is MGHDK and CDR2 is SYGVNS. The CDR3 here is CASSGLLYGYTF. In nucleotides, the CDR3 is TGTGCCAGCAGTGGGCTCCTCTATGGCTACACCTTC.

The chain combines TRBV5-8 with TRBJ2-4, with a possible D match to TRBD1 (5 bases). Germline V lookup: CDR1 SGHTS, CDR2 YDEGEE. This CDR3 is built from 15 residues. The V gene lost 0 bases and the J gene lost 7 bases, with 14 bases spanning the gap. CDR3 sequence (DNA): TGTGCCAGCAGCTTGGAGGGGCGCGTGTATAACATTCAGTACTTC. Residues: CASSLEGRVYNIQYF.

This chain joins TRBV7-3 and TRBJ2-2; D may be TRBD2 (5 bases). With 6 bases removed from V and 0 bases from J, the gap between germline ends came to 17 bases. The germline CDR1 and CDR2 sequences are SGHTA and FQGTGA. The CDR3 contains 17 residues. CDR3 bases: TGTGCCAGCAGTCCACGCGGTGGAGGAGCGAACACCGGGGAGCTGTTTTTT. Protein sequence: CASSPRGGGANTGELFF.

The CDR3 region is CASSLQFEAFF. The CDR3 coding sequence is TGTGCCAGCAGCTTACAGTTTGAAGCTTTCTTT. J is TRBJ1-1 and V is TRBV7-9; no clear D gene. V gave up 2 bases and J gave up 7 bases, with 5 bases separating them. CDR3 size: 11 residues. CDR1 is SEHNR, CDR2 FQNEAQ, per germline (reference sequence). Full variable domain (missing parts from reference TRBV7-9 and TRBJ1-1): DTGVSQNPRHKITKRGQNVTFRCDPISEHNRLYWYRQTLGQGPEFLTYFQNEAQLEKSRLLSDRFSAERPKGSFSTLEIQRTEQGDSAMYLCASSLQFEAFFGQGTRLTVV.

This clone was counted a few times. V and J are TRBV7-2 and TRBJ2-6, with D uncertain. The CDR3 is 13 residues long. V was trimmed by 7 bases and J by 1 base, leaving 5 bases between them. Germline CDR1 reads SGHTA; CDR2 reads FQGNSA. DNA of the CDR3: TGTGCCAGCACGTTATCTGGGGCCAACGTCCTGACTTTC. As protein: CASTLSGANVLTF. The whole variable domain, remainder taken from reference TRBV7-2 and TRBJ2-6, is GAGVSQSPSNKVTEKGKDVELRCDPISGHTALYWYRQSLGQGLEFLIYFQGNSAPDKSGLPSDRFSAERTGGSVSTLTIQRTQQEDSAVYLCASTLSGANVLTFGAGSRLTVL.

The genes are TRBV30 and TRBJ1-1; 10 bases are a match to TRBD1. Trimming took 8 bases from V and 5 from J; bases not matched to a gene: 5. The CDR3 sequence is 12 residues long. Germline V CDR1 and CDR2: GTSNPN, SVGIG (reference sequence). CDR3 sequence reads: CAVTGGNTEAFF. The CDR3 bases are TGTGCCGTGACAGGGGGCAATACTGAAGCTTTCTTT.

CDR3 region: CASSQSNEKLFF. DNA of the CDR3: TGTGCCAGCTCACAATCAAATGAAAAACTGTTTTTT. The chain joins TRBV18 to TRBJ1-4; D is unclear. CDR3 length: 12 amino acids. Trimming cost V 4 bases and J 5 bases, with 5 bases left between them. Germline values: CDR1 KGHSH, CDR2 LQKENI.

The V and J genes are TRBV14 and TRBJ2-7; no clear D gene. CDR3 length: 12 residues. Germline CDR1 is SGHDN and CDR2 is FVKESK. Trimming removed 3 bases from V and 6 bases from J, with 9 bases in between. The CDR3 nucleotides are TGTGCCAGCAGCCAGAAGTCGGCCGAGCAGTACTTC. Amino acid sequence: CASSQKSAEQYF.

This clone was detected only a few times. V gene TRBV6-5 combines with J gene TRBJ2-7; TRBD2 agrees at 11 bases. This CDR3 has 14 residues. Germline lookup yields CDR1 MNHEY and CDR2 SVGAGI. With 4 bases clipped from V and 7 bases from J, the junction kept 6 bases outside the gene matches. CDR3 sequence reads: CASSFSGRAEEQYF. The CDR3 DNA sequence: TGTGCCAGCAGTTTTAGCGGGAGGGCAGAGGAGCAGTACTTC.

The rearrangement links TRBV7-2 to TRBJ2-3, with 11 bases aligning to TRBD2. Germline CDR1 and CDR2: SGHTA and FQGNSA. Germline trimming cut 7 bases from V and 2 bases from J; bases unmatched to any gene: 8. The CDR3 extends over 16 amino acids. CDR3 loop: CASTAGLAGYTDTQYF. As DNA, the CDR3 is TGTGCCAGCACCGCCGGACTAGCGGGTTACACAGATACGCAGTATTTT.

V usage is TRBV6-5 and J usage is TRBJ2-1; 8 nucleotides align to TRBD2. J lost 6 bases, V lost 7 bases, and 5 bases had no gene match. Looked up from germline, CDR1 is MNHEY and CDR2 is SVGAGI. The CDR3 has 13 residues. The CDR3 sequence: CASKRGTSNEQFF. Written as DNA, the CDR3 is TGTGCCAGCAAAAGGGGGACTAGCAATGAGCAGTTCTTC.

The V and J genes are TRBV19 and TRBJ2-1; 9 positions match TRBD2. CDR1 LNHDA and CDR2 SQIVND come from the germline V gene (reference sequence). V shed 3 bases, J shed 4 bases, and the junction held 7 bases outside the gene matches. This CDR3 is 16 amino acids long. The CDR3 bases are TGTGCCAGTAGTATCCGTAGCGGGAGTGTTTACAATGAGCAGTTCTTC. It codes for CASSIRSGSVYNEQFF.

The chain combines TRBV9 with TRBJ2-3, with D unresolved. This CDR3 comprises 15 residues. CDR1 and CDR2 (germline): SGDLS, YYNGEE. The germline V and J ends were trimmed by 4 bases and 2 bases, with 14 bases remaining between them. CDR3 DNA sequence: TGTGCCAGCAGCCTCCACCCGGACGACACAGATACGCAGTATTTT. Its translation: CASSLHPDDTDTQYF.

As DNA, the CDR3 is TGTGCCAGCAGTTACTCGAGGGACAGGGGGTTCGCGGAGCTGTTTTTT. It specifies CASSYSRDRGFAELFF. The V gene is TRBV6-5, the J gene TRBJ2-2; 11 bases align to TRBD1. CDR3 size: 16 residues. The V gene end was trimmed by 0 bases and the J gene end by 10 bases; junction bases not matched to a gene: 7. CDR1 and CDR2 (germline): MNHEY, SVGAGI.

This chain connects TRBV4-2 to TRBJ2-1; perhaps TRBD2 as D (6 bases). The CDR3 spans 19 residues. CDR1 is LGHNA, CDR2 YNFKEQ, per germline. V was shortened by 2 bases and J by 0 bases, with 20 bases between the two germline ends. The CDR3 is CASSQSGWTNSGSYNEQFF. The CDR3 bases are TGTGCCAGCAGCCAAAGCGGCTGGACTAATTCTGGCTCCTACAATGAGCAGTTCTTC.

V is TRBV27 and J is TRBJ2-7, with 8 positions matching TRBD2. The germline V gene encodes CDR1 MNHEY and CDR2 SMNVEV (reference sequence). The CDR3 has 18 residues. Losses at the gene ends were 4 bases for V and 3 bases for J; bases not matched to a gene: 17. DNA for the CDR3: TGTGCCAGCAGTTCGGGTAGCGGGACCCCCCTACTCCACTACGAGCAGTACTTC. Its protein product is CASSSGSGTPLLHYEQYF.

The V call is TRBV28, the J call TRBJ1-2, with D uncertain. V lost 7 bases and J lost 1, with 10 bases in between. Germline CDR1 MDHEN, CDR2 SYDVKM. This CDR3 comprises 13 residues. The CDR3 region has the DNA TGTGCCAGCACCCAGTCTCTTAACTATGGCTACACCTTC. Translation: CASTQSLNYGYTF.

The chain is built from TRBV5-4 and TRBJ2-1, with TRBD2 matching 9 bases. CDR1 SGHNT and CDR2 YYREEE come from the germline V gene (reference sequence). The CDR3 is 17 amino acids. V shed 4 bases and J 7 bases; nucleotides not matched to a gene: 15. The CDR3 sequence is CASSLRLGGGARNEQFF. As DNA, the CDR3 is TGTGCCAGCAGCCTGCGCCTGGGCGGGGGGGCTAGAAATGAGCAGTTCTTC.

The chain has TRBV18 and TRBJ2-6; possible D gene TRBD1, 6 bases. Germline values: CDR1 KGHSH, CDR2 LQKENI. The CDR3 length is 16 residues. The V end was cut by 1 base, the J end by 2 bases, with 9 bases between. The CDR3 bases are TGTGCCAGCTCACCACTAGCAGGGGCTGGGGCCAACGTCCTGACTTTC. Translation: CASSPLAGAGANVLTF.

The chain couples TRBV28 to TRBJ1-3; TRBD1 aligns across 12 bases. Germline trimming cut 6 bases from V and 9 bases from J; bases unmatched to any gene: 9. The CDR3 loop spans 15 amino acids. In germline, CDR1 is MDHEN, CDR2 SYDVKM. The CDR3 reads CASRAGTGGFGTIYF. For the CDR3, the DNA is TGTGCCAGCAGGGCCGGGACAGGGGGCTTTGGCACCATATATTTT.

The V and J genes are TRBV7-6 and TRBJ2-1; TRBD2 aligns across 12 bases. The germline gives CDR1 SGHVS, CDR2 FNYEAQ. This CDR3 has 15 amino acids. Trimming at V came to 5 bases and at J to 8 bases, leaving 7 bases not matched to a gene. The CDR3 reads CASSPTSGSRHEQFF. DNA of the CDR3: TGTGCCAGCAGCCCGACTAGCGGGAGCAGACATGAGCAGTTCTTC.

This clone was seen only a few times. The rearrangement joins TRBV4-1 to TRBJ1-5; D uncertain. Looked up from germline, CDR1 is MGHRA and CDR2 is YSYEKL. Trimming took off 9 bases at V and 2 bases at J, with 14 bases between the two ends. This CDR3 region has 14 residues. The CDR3 is CASSGVDGNQPQHF. The DNA for the CDR3 is TGCGCCAGTTCGGGAGTGGATGGCAATCAGCCCCAGCATTTT.

The chain uses TRBV4-3 and TRBJ2-1; TRBD1 matches 10 bases. The germline V gene encodes CDR1 LGHNA and CDR2 YSLEER. The CDR3 is 14 amino acids. The trim removed 4 bases at V and 7 bases at J, leaving 4 bases unmatched. Here the CDR3 reads CASSLRTGGNEQFF. As DNA, the CDR3 is TGCGCCAGCAGCCTACGGACAGGGGGGAATGAGCAGTTCTTC.

The V gene is TRBV4-1, the J gene TRBJ1-4; TRBD1 matches 10 bases. The CDR3 is 17 residues long. V lost 0 bases to trimming and J lost 7 bases; unmatched junction nucleotides: 8. The germline V gene has CDR1 MGHRA and CDR2 YSYEKL. The CDR3 coding sequence is TGCGCCAGCAGCCAAGATAGGGAGACAGGGGGCCGTGAAAAACTGTTTTTT. This gives the protein CASSQDRETGGREKLFF.

A few counts support this clone. This rearrangement joins TRBV30 to TRBJ1-1; no clear D. Germline CDR1 reads GTSNPN; CDR2 reads SVGIG (reference sequence). V lost 3 bases to trimming and J lost 0 bases, with 8 bases between them. CDR3 size: 13 residues. DNA for the CDR3: TGTGCCTGGAGGTTTTTGCTGAACACTGAAGCTTTCTTT. Its protein is CAWRFLLNTEAFF.

The chain is built from TRBV5-6 and TRBJ2-5, with D maybe TRBD2 (6 bases). Germline V gene lookup returns CDR1 SGHDT and CDR2 YYEEEE. V lost 4 bases to trimming and J lost 3 bases, with 16 bases between them. The CDR3 length is 15 residues. The CDR3 nucleotides are TGTGCCAGCAGCCGCGATGGAGGACTAAAAGAGACCCAGTACTTC. Translation: CASSRDGGLKETQYF.